This passage covers 21 T cell receptor beta chains from one sample sequenced in a study of Ad26.COV2.S vaccination and SARS-CoV-2 variants. Generated by immunoSEQ multiplex PCR, the TCRdb table keeps only in-frame clones and is missing some. Of over 110,000 clones in the sample, roughly 88% were seen once. The sample consisted of peripheral blood, taken after recovery from COVID-19. The receptors derive from a human donor who had recovered from COVID-19.

V is TRBV28 and J is TRBJ2-7; TRBD2 agrees at 10 bases. CDR3 length equals 16 residues. Per germline, CDR1 MDHEN and CDR2 SYDVKM. V was clipped by 5 bases and J by 1 base; unmatched bases: 8. The CDR3 region is CASSRSGGARSYEQYF. The DNA for the CDR3 is TGTGCCAGCAGTAGGAGCGGGGGGGCCCGGTCCTACGAGCAGTACTTC.

The chain recombines TRBV28 with TRBJ2-1; D unclear. V lost 3 bases, J lost 3 bases, and 6 bases lay in between. CDR1 is MDHEN and CDR2 is SYDVKM in the germline V gene. The CDR3 length is 13 residues. CDR3 coding DNA: TGTGCCAGCAGTTTTCATGGCTACAATGAGCAGTTCTTC. Amino acid sequence: CASSFHGYNEQFF. Full variable domain (missing parts from reference TRBV28 and TRBJ2-1): DVKVTQSSRYLVKRTGEKVFLECVQDMDHENMFWYRQDPGLGLRLIYFSYDVKMKEKGDIPEGYSVSREKKERFSLILESASTNQTSMYLCASSFHGYNEQFFGPGTRLTVL.

The V gene is TRBV14, the J gene TRBJ2-3; D gene uncertain. The germline V gene has CDR1 SGHDN and CDR2 FVKESK. The CDR3 runs 14 residues. V shed 0 bases and J shed 4 bases, with 8 bases lying between them. CDR3 loop: CASSQEARADTQYF. CDR3 DNA: TGTGCCAGCAGCCAAGAGGCCCGGGCAGATACGCAGTATTTT.

This clone was counted between two and nine times. CDR3 residues: CASSQEGQGGQPQHF. Here the CDR3 DNA reads TGTGCCAGCAGCCAAGAAGGACAGGGAGGGCAGCCCCAGCATTTT. V usage is TRBV4-2 and J usage is TRBJ1-5; TRBD1 matches at 8 bases. Germline CDR1 is LGHNA and CDR2 is YNFKEQ. The CDR3 spans 15 residues. The V gene end was trimmed by 0 bases and the J gene end by 7 bases; junction bases not matched to a gene: 5.

This clone was detected only once. This CDR3 reads CASSQDRDGGFYGYTF. DNA for the CDR3: TGCGCCAGCAGCCAAGATAGGGACGGGGGGTTTTATGGCTACACCTTC. V gene TRBV4-3 combines with J gene TRBJ1-2; TRBD1 is a possible D gene (5 bases). The length of the CDR3 is 16 residues. V was trimmed by 0 bases and J by 5 bases, leaving 16 bases between them. The germline gives CDR1 LGHNA, CDR2 YSLEER.

This chain joins TRBV4-3 and TRBJ1-2; TRBD1 might be the D (6 bases). The CDR3 length is 14 residues. Germline V lookup: CDR1 LGHNA, CDR2 YSLEER. Trimming shortened V by 3 bases and J by 8 bases, and 16 bases separated the two germline ends. CDR3 nucleotide sequence: TGCGCCAGCAGCCATAGACGGGGGGCAGAGGGCTACACCTTC. This codes for CASSHRRGAEGYTF.

The rearrangement joins TRBV6-5 to TRBJ2-7, with 9 bases lining up with TRBD1. The germline gives CDR1 MNHEY, CDR2 SVGAGI. V shed 6 bases and J 4 bases; nucleotides not matched to a gene: 7. There are 14 residues in the CDR3. CDR3 region: CASRRTGQGYEQYF. The CDR3 region has the DNA TGTGCCAGCAGACGAACGGGACAGGGTTACGAGCAGTACTTC.

V and J are TRBV7-2 and TRBJ2-3, with D hard to call. Germline V gene sequence: CDR1 SGHTA, CDR2 FQGNSA. The CDR3 sequence is 15 residues long. Deletions cut 4 bases from V and 2 bases from J, with 13 bases between. The CDR3 sequence: CASSSDGRATDTQYF. The CDR3, as DNA: TGTGCCAGCAGCTCGGATGGACGGGCCACAGATACGCAGTATTTT. Looking up the rest from reference TRBV7-2 and TRBJ2-3 gives the full variable domain: GAGVSQSPSNKVTEKGKDVELRCDPISGHTALYWYRQSLGQGLEFLIYFQGNSAPDKSGLPSDRFSAERTGGSVSTLTIQRTQQEDSAVYLCASSSDGRATDTQYFGPGTRLTVL.

The gene calls are TRBV7-2 and TRBJ2-1; the match to TRBD2 covers 12 bases. V gave up 0 bases and J gave up 5 bases; unmatched junction bases: 2. Germline V CDR1 and CDR2: SGHTA, FQGNSA. This CDR3 spans 16 amino acids. CDR3 DNA sequence: TGTGCCAGCAGCTTAGCCCTAGCGGGGGGGAACAATGAGCAGTTCTTC. Translation gives CASSLALAGGNNEQFF.

The chain recombines TRBV28 with TRBJ2-3; D unresolved. With 6 bases removed from V and 3 bases from J, the gap between germline ends came to 7 bases. CDR3 length: 12 residues. Germline CDR1 reads MDHEN; CDR2 reads SYDVKM. CDR3 amino acids: CASSSTTDTQYF. CDR3 coding DNA: TGTGCCAGCAGCTCCACAACAGATACGCAGTATTTT.

The rearrangement links TRBV4-3 to TRBJ1-6, with D perhaps TRBD1 (6 bases). The CDR3 contains 18 residues. V was cut by 0 bases and J by 9 bases, with 21 bases left in between. Germline loops: CDR1 LGHNA, CDR2 YSLEER. The CDR3, as DNA: TGCGCCAGCAGCCAAGAATTGGTTACGTGGGGGGCAGTTTCACCCCTCCACTTT. Translation gives CASSQELVTWGAVSPLHF.

The CDR3 DNA reads as TGTGCCTGGAGTGTAGACAGGCTAGCCAAAAACATTCAGTACTTC. Translation gives CAWSVDRLAKNIQYF. The rearrangement joins TRBV30 to TRBJ2-4, with a weak D call TRBD1 (6 bases). The CDR3 contains 15 residues. Trimming stripped 0 bases from V and 0 bases from J, with 9 bases between. CDR1 and CDR2 from the germline V gene are GTSNPN and SVGIG (reference sequence).

The CDR3 region is CASSAGTEYTEAFF. The CDR3 bases are TGTGCCAGCAGCGCCGGGACAGAGTACACTGAAGCTTTCTTT. The chain carries TRBV28 and TRBJ1-1, with 7 bases aligning to TRBD1. The germline CDR1 and CDR2 sequences are MDHEN and SYDVKM. The V gene end was trimmed by 6 bases and the J gene end by 3 bases; junction bases not matched to a gene: 7. CDR3 length equals 14 residues.

The CDR3 nucleotides are TGTGCCAGTAGTATAGTACTAAACTATGGCTACACCTTC. Encoded protein: CASSIVLNYGYTF. V and J are TRBV19 and TRBJ1-2, with no clear D. V was clipped by 1 base and J by 2 bases, with 5 bases between them. The CDR3 covers 13 residues. Germline CDR1 and CDR2: LNHDA and SQIVND (reference sequence).

The chain has TRBV6-5 and TRBJ1-6; D is ambiguous. Germline CDR1 MNHEY, CDR2 SVGAGI. Trimming took off 2 bases at V and 5 bases at J, with 7 bases between the two ends. CDR3 length: 14 residues. Written as DNA, the CDR3 is TGTGCCAGCAGTTACAAACCAGATAATTCACCCCTCCACTTT. Its translation: CASSYKPDNSPLHF.

This rearrangement joins TRBV6-6 to TRBJ2-3; D tentatively fits TRBD1 or TRBD2 (6 bases each). This CDR3 is built from 14 residues. V shed 6 bases and J shed 4 bases, with 14 bases lying between them. The germline CDR1 and CDR2 sequences are MNHNY and SVGAGI (reference sequence). The CDR3 spells CASREGGSSDTQYF. CDR3 bases: TGTGCCAGCAGGGAAGGGGGGAGTTCAGATACGCAGTATTTT.

This rearrangement joins TRBV4-3 to TRBJ1-1, with D unclear. The CDR3 covers 16 residues. Germline loops: CDR1 LGHNA, CDR2 YSLEER. Trimming removed 0 bases from V and 0 bases from J, with 11 bases in between. The CDR3 DNA reads as TGCGCCAGCAGCCAAGATATTGGGGTGATGAACACTGAAGCTTTCTTT. Encoded protein: CASSQDIGVMNTEAFF.

The chain carries TRBV4-1 and TRBJ2-7; 11 positions agree with TRBD1. The V and J ends lost 2 bases and 3 bases, in that order; junction bases with no gene match: 3. The CDR3 has 15 amino acids. Germline loops: CDR1 MGHRA, CDR2 YSYEKL. Here the CDR3 reads CASSQSGTGGYEQYF. The CDR3 coding sequence is TGCGCCAGCAGCCAAAGTGGGACAGGGGGCTACGAGCAGTACTTC.

The gene calls are TRBV19 and TRBJ1-4; D remains unclear. The germline V gene has CDR1 LNHDA and CDR2 SQIVND (reference sequence). This CDR3 region has 14 residues. V was pared by 2 bases and J by 4 bases, with 8 bases between. Here the CDR3 DNA reads TGTGCCAGTAGTATAACAGCCCATAATGAAAAACTGTTTTTT. It is translated as CASSITAHNEKLFF.

V and J are TRBV6-2 or TRBV6-3 and TRBJ2-2, with D possibly TRBD2 on 6 matching bases. CDR3 size: 17 residues. V was cut by 2 bases and J by 4 bases, with 17 bases left in between. Germline assignment: CDR1 MNHEY and CDR2 SVGEGT. The CDR3 is CASSYPAWGVGTGELFF. The CDR3 DNA sequence: TGTGCCAGCAGTTACCCTGCCTGGGGGGTCGGCACCGGGGAGCTGTTTTTT.

This sequence joins TRBV11-3 and TRBJ2-3; the D call may be TRBD1 or TRBD2 (5 bases each). Trimming removed 5 bases at V and 5 bases at J, with 8 bases between. CDR1 and CDR2 (germline): SGHNT, YENEEA. This CDR3 region has 12 residues. CDR3 protein: CASSRGGDTQYF. The CDR3 DNA is TGTGCCAGCAGCCGTGGGGGAGATACGCAGTATTTT.